This T cell receptor (beta chain) was retrieved from a study of cytomegalovirus exposure and HLA in healthy donors. Study summary: Drawn from HLA-typed donors, around 85 million unique TCRs were held in an early data release.

Regarding the study as a whole: For most subjects, TCR beta sequences were reported to predict HLA-A and HLA-B alleles with accuracy.

The PCR made use of 60 Vbeta and 13 Jbeta primers. Sequencing used immunoSEQ multiplex PCR; TCRdb keeps in-frame clones, though not all of them. The profile shows around 100,000 clones, around 81% of them singletons. Of note for this clone: Its matching antigen is unknown.

This clonotype was obtained from a middle-aged man in good health and CMV-seropositive. Sequencing was performed on PBMCs.

In DNA form, the CDR3 reads TGCGCCAGCAGCTTCCAACAGGGGGTAGGGACAGATACGCAGTATTTT. Translating it yields CASSFQQGVGTDTQYF. The chain carries TRBV5-1 and TRBJ2-3, with 8 nucleotides matching TRBD1. Germline V lookup: CDR1 SGHRS, CDR2 YFSETQ. The ends lost 2 bases at V and 3 bases at J; junction bases unmatched: 8. The CDR3 consists of 16 residues. The full variable domain, its missing parts supplied by reference TRBV5-1 and TRBJ2-3, is KAGVTQTPRYLIKTRGQQVTLSCSPISGHRSVSWYQQTPGQGLQFLFEYFSETQRNKGNFPGRFSGRQFSNSRSEMNVSTLELGDSALYLCASSFQQGVGTDTQYFGPGTRLTVL.